This T cell receptor beta chain originates from a study of blood T cell repertoires in COVID-19. About the research overall: COVID-19 samples from acute and convalescent phases originated in the United States, Italy and Spain. PBMCs, B-cell-depleted T cells, or T cells provided the cDNA or gDNA that made up the material.

Clones were sequenced by immunoSEQ multiplex PCR, and TCRdb holds only the in-frame ones, with some missing. The sample records approximately 87,000 clones, roughly 90% being singletons. After removal of 3 bases from V and 7 bases from J, the junction contained 11 bases not matched to a gene. Germline CDR1 and CDR2: SGHDT and YYEEEE. The CDR3 spans 16 residues. The sequencing sample was made of peripheral blood. This clonotype was sampled from a man between 65 and 80 years old with active or convalescent COVID-19. This rearrangement joins TRBV5-6 to TRBJ2-7; 12 bases are a match to TRBD2. CDR3 coding DNA: TGTGCCAGCAGCTACGGACTAGCGGGAATCTCACGGGAGCAGTACTTC. Protein: CASSYGLAGISREQYF.